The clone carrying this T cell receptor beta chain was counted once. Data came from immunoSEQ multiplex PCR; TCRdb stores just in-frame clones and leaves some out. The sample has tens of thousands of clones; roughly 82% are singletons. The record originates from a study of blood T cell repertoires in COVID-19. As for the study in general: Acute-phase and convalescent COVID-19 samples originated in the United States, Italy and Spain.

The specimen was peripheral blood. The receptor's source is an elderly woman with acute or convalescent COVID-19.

DNA for the CDR3: TGTGCCAGCAGCGTAGCGGGACCCAAGAATGAGCAGTTCTTC. Translating it yields CASSVAGPKNEQFF. V is TRBV6-2 or TRBV6-3 and J is TRBJ2-1, with 8 bases identical to TRBD2. Trimming removed 6 bases from V and 7 bases from J; junction bases left unmatched: 8. The CDR3 has 14 residues. CDR1 MNHEY and CDR2 SVGEGT come from the germline V gene.